Listed below are T cell receptor beta chains from one sample, sequenced in a study. MiXCR, run by TCRdb on the 5' RACE reads, gives a single entry per CDR3 protein. The sample yields about 10,000 distinct CDR3 sequences, approximately 14% seen once. Sequences were obtained from Tregs sorted from blood. These receptors were obtained from a female donor with breast cancer. The CDR3 runs from the conserved cysteine through the conserved F or W. Fields, in order: V gene, J gene, D gene, CDR3 protein. The D gene is left open where the match is weak.

TRBV6-1,TRBJ1-1,-,CASSEEVKGAFF
TRBV14,TRBJ2-4,TRBD2,CASSQDAGTSGVKLANIQYF
TRBV12-3/TRBV12-4,TRBJ1-2,-,CASSATGYGYTF
TRBV24-1,TRBJ2-1,-,CATSDPRRVGYNEQFF
TRBV3-1,TRBJ2-1,-,CASSQDPETYNEQFF
TRBV2,TRBJ2-5,-,CATKGSWAEETQYF
TRBV18,TRBJ1-5,-,CASSPNGGGNQPQQF
TRBV5-5,TRBJ1-2,-,CASSVYRVVNYGYTF
TRBV30,TRBJ1-1,TRBD1,CACLGQGPNTEAFF
TRBV7-8,TRBJ2-3,-,CASSLAGGRIAPTDTQYF
TRBV12-3/TRBV12-4,TRBJ1-2,-,CASSRRQAYGYTF
TRBV5-1,TRBJ2-5,-,CASSLETFEETQYF
TRBV25-1,TRBJ2-3,-,CASSTKLWDTQYF
TRBV5-1,TRBJ1-1,TRBD1,CASSPNLGQGGTEAFF
TRBV3-1,TRBJ1-2,TRBD1,CASSQEGWTGNLYGYTF
TRBV6-1,TRBJ1-5,-,CASRAEVSNQPQHF
TRBV7-3,TRBJ2-5,-,CASSNTGKETQYF
TRBV7-3,TRBJ2-7,-,CASSGTSRGEQYF
TRBV30,TRBJ2-2,TRBD1,CAWSRGRTGELFF
TRBV4-1,TRBJ2-4,-,CASSQDRYGSATKNIQYF
TRBV15,TRBJ2-1,TRBD2,CATSRDSLAGSDNEQFF
TRBV24-1,TRBJ1-1,-,CATKGTGMNTEAFF
TRBV24-1,TRBJ2-3,TRBD1,CATSDFGNRGRKDTQYF
TRBV19,TRBJ2-3,-,CASSIGRSLGQDTQYF
TRBV28,TRBJ2-5,TRBD2,CASSPGTSGTETQYF
TRBV5-1,TRBJ2-3,-,CASSTPRGTDTQYF
TRBV6-5,TRBJ2-5,-,CASVDLGRSQETQYF
TRBV7-2,TRBJ2-7,TRBD2,CASSLGTSGSNEQYF
TRBV7-2,TRBJ1-4,-,CASSPRPDGEKLFF